The clone carrying this T cell receptor (beta chain) was observed a single time. The CDR3 sequence is 12 residues long. The germline V gene encodes CDR1 KGHDR and CDR2 SFDVKD. V was clipped by 1 base and J by 11 bases, with 10 bases between them. The data were obtained in a study of blood T cell repertoires in COVID-19. Study-level information: Researchers got acute and convalescent COVID-19 samples from the United States, Italy and Spain. T cells, B-cell-depleted T cells, or PBMCs provided the cDNA or gDNA that served as material.

Per the original data handling: Reference gene primers were amplified, and this amplification served to estimate nucleated cell counts. Produced via immunoSEQ multiplex PCR; TCRdb's table is partial and in-frame only. The V and J calls and clone size come from that table; D and trimming were worked out from the DNA. The sample contains around 32,000 clones, approximately 95% of which appear only once. The TCR originated in a male donor with active COVID-19. The chain uses TRBV24-1 and TRBJ1-1, with D hard to call. The source material was peripheral blood. CDR3 protein: CATSDFRGKAFF. The CDR3 DNA reads TGTGCCACCAGTGATTTTAGAGGGAAGGCTTTCTTT.